One sample yielded the 26 T cell receptor beta chains listed below, sequenced in a study of OX40 agonist ivuxolimab in advanced cancers. Sequencing used immunoSEQ multiplex PCR; TCRdb keeps in-frame clones, though not all of them. The data show around 39,000 clones, with almost 85% seen just once and around 2% held by the top ten. The sequencing used CD4+ or CD8+ T cells sorted from blood, collected in a trial of the OX40 agonist ivuxolimab. The receptors stem from an adult with an advanced solid tumor such as melanoma, head and neck, liver or kidney cancer.

The rearrangement links TRBV11-2 to TRBJ2-3, with D perhaps matching TRBD2 (5 bases). The CDR3 length is 11 residues. The V and J ends lost 7 bases and 8 bases respectively, with 10 bases between them. Germline V lookup: CDR1 SGHAT, CDR2 FQNNGV. CDR3 sequence reads: CASTSGGTQYF. The CDR3 DNA is TGTGCCAGCACCTCCGGAGGTACGCAGTATTTT.

This clone was picked up a small number of times. This chain links TRBV28 with TRBJ2-7, with a possible D match to TRBD2 (5 bases). CDR3 size: 12 residues. V was cut by 6 bases and J by 4 bases, with 10 bases left in between. Germline values: CDR1 MDHEN, CDR2 SYDVKM. This chain's CDR3 is CASRSTGYEQYF. CDR3 nucleotides: TGTGCCAGCAGATCCACGGGGTACGAGCAGTACTTC. The variable domain in full, with the rest retrieved from reference TRBV28 and TRBJ2-7, is DVKVTQSSRYLVKRTGEKVFLECVQDMDHENMFWYRQDPGLGLRLIYFSYDVKMKEKGDIPEGYSVSREKKERFSLILESASTNQTSMYLCASRSTGYEQYFGPGTRLTVT.

The rearrangement joins TRBV15 to TRBJ2-7; weak D call: TRBD2 (5 bases). Germline lookup yields CDR1 LNHNV and CDR2 YYDKDF (reference sequence). With 0 bases removed from V and 4 bases from J, the gap between germline ends came to 7 bases. The CDR3 consists of 13 residues. DNA of the CDR3: TGTGCCACCAGCAGAGACCGGAGGTACGAGCAGTACTTC. Its protein product is CATSRDRRYEQYF.

CDR3 bases: TGTGCCAGCAGCTCCAGGACCCTCCCGGCGGACAATGAGCAGTTCTTC. It codes for CASSSRTLPADNEQFF. V and J are TRBV11-3 and TRBJ2-1; D uncertain. CDR1 and CDR2 from the germline V gene are SGHNT and YENEEA. The CDR3 has 16 amino acids. V was shortened by 4 bases and J by 5 bases, with 18 bases between the two germline ends.

This chain uses TRBV11-2 with TRBJ2-1, with D perhaps assigned TRBD1 or TRBD2 (6 bases each). CDR1 and CDR2 from the germline V gene are SGHAT and FQNNGV. This CDR3 has 12 residues. The V gene lost 5 bases and the J gene lost 9 bases, with 11 bases spanning the gap. Here the CDR3 DNA reads TGTGCCAGCAGCGGGGGGCGGGGTGAGCAGTTCTTC. Its protein product is CASSGGRGEQFF.

J is TRBJ2-3 and V is TRBV29-1; D may be TRBD1 (6 bases). The germline CDR1 and CDR2 sequences are SQVTM and ANQGSEA. This CDR3 region has 16 residues. V shed 4 bases and J shed 3 bases, with 20 bases lying between them. The CDR3 region has the DNA TGCAGCGTTGGGGGGCCTTGGGGTGTAAGTACAGATACGCAGTATTTT. It translates to CSVGGPWGVSTDTQYF.

The gene calls are TRBV10-2 and TRBJ1-2, with TRBD1 identical over 7 bases. Germline CDR1 WSHSY, CDR2 SAAADI. V was pared by 0 bases and J by 2 bases, with 6 bases of the junction left unmatched. This CDR3 has 16 amino acids. CDR3 nucleotide sequence: TGCGCCAGCAGTGAGTCTGCAGACAGGGCAAACTATGGCTACACCTTC. Its translation: CASSESADRANYGYTF.

The CDR3 region has the DNA TGTGCCAGCAGTCCGGAGGGCCTGTACGAGCAGTACTTC. Amino acid sequence: CASSPEGLYEQYF. The chain carries TRBV6-1 and TRBJ2-7, with D possibly TRBD2 on 6 matching bases. In germline, CDR1 is MNHNS, CDR2 SASEGT. V gave up 5 bases and J gave up 4 bases, with 12 bases separating them. The CDR3 extends over 13 amino acids.

In DNA form, the CDR3 reads TGTGCCAGCTCACCAGGGGATGGTCAGCCCCAGCATTTT. Protein product: CASSPGDGQPQHF. The chain uses TRBV18 and TRBJ1-5; D unresolved. V was cut by 2 bases and J by 6 bases, with 8 bases left in between. The germline V gene encodes CDR1 KGHSH and CDR2 LQKENI. The length of the CDR3 is 13 residues.

V is TRBV6-5 and J is TRBJ2-1, with D tentatively TRBD2 (6 bases). The CDR3 extends over 16 amino acids. V lost 0 bases and J 1 base, leaving 10 bases between the germline ends. Germline V gene data show CDR1 as MNHEY and CDR2 as SVGAGI. CDR3 in amino acids: CASSYSIGGSYNEQFF. Written as DNA, the CDR3 is TGTGCCAGCAGTTACTCGATCGGGGGTTCCTACAATGAGCAGTTCTTC.

The genes are TRBV6-5 and TRBJ1-2, with D perhaps TRBD1 (5 bases). CDR1 is MNHEY and CDR2 is SVGAGI in the germline V gene. The length of the CDR3 is 14 residues. Trimming took 5 bases from V and 4 from J, leaving 14 bases between them. This CDR3 reads CASSQQEQLYGYTF. The CDR3 DNA follows: TGTGCCAGCAGTCAACAGGAGCAGCTCTATGGCTACACCTTC.

In the case of this clone: The junction departs from germline at one end; a sequencing error may be responsible. This chain links TRBV30 with TRBJ2-1, with D possibly called TRBD1 or TRBD2 (6 bases each). CDR3 length equals 12 residues. Looked up from germline, CDR1 is GTSNPN and CDR2 is SVGIG (reference sequence). The chain's CDR3 is CAWSDSRERGIF. The DNA for the CDR3 is TGTGCCTGGAGCGACAGTCGGGAGAGGGGGATCTTC.

The rearrangement uses TRBV18 and TRBJ1-2; D is uncertain. V lost 3 bases and J 6 bases, leaving 11 bases between the germline ends. This CDR3 region has 13 residues. Germline V gene lookup returns CDR1 KGHSH and CDR2 LQKENI. The CDR3 protein is CASSPLSENGYTF. CDR3 nucleotides: TGTGCCAGCTCACCCTTAAGTGAGAATGGCTACACCTTC.

The chain employs TRBV25-1 and TRBJ1-2; D might be TRBD1 (5 bases). With 1 base removed from V and 5 bases from J, the gap between germline ends came to 11 bases. The CDR3 spans 14 residues. Germline assignment: CDR1 MGHDK and CDR2 SYGVNS. CDR3 in amino acids: CASSEWRGKYGYTF. In nucleotides, the CDR3 is TGTGCCAGCAGTGAATGGAGGGGCAAATATGGCTACACCTTC.

V usage is TRBV9 and J usage is TRBJ2-5; weak D call: TRBD1 (5 bases). The CDR3 has 15 amino acids. V was trimmed by 3 bases and J by 4 bases, leaving 16 bases between them. CDR1 is SGDLS and CDR2 is YYNGEE in the germline V gene. CDR3 bases: TGTGCCAGCAGCGGGGGCCTCCCCCCTCGAGAGACCCAGTACTTC. It encodes CASSGGLPPRETQYF.

This chain uses TRBV5-3 with TRBJ2-7; 10 bases map to TRBD2. TRBV5-3 is an ORF; its function is uncertain. The CDR3 contains 15 residues. The trim removed 4 bases at V and 3 bases at J, leaving 7 bases unmatched. CDR3 protein: CARSQRSGRVYEQYF. For the CDR3, the DNA is TGTGCCAGAAGCCAGAGAAGCGGGAGGGTCTACGAGCAGTACTTC.

This clone has more than one count but fewer than ten. The chain couples TRBV30 to TRBJ2-2; 9 bases line up with TRBD2. Germline V gene lookup returns CDR1 GTSNPN and CDR2 SVGIG (reference sequence). After removal of 2 bases from V and 3 bases from J, the junction contained 4 bases not matched to a gene. CDR3 size: 15 residues. This CDR3 reads CAWSRAGGHTGELFF. DNA for the CDR3: TGTGCCTGGAGTCGCGCGGGGGGGCACACCGGGGAGCTGTTTTTT.

This clone was counted only a few times. V usage is TRBV5-6 and J usage is TRBJ2-5; D ambiguous. Trimming removed 5 bases from V and 5 bases from J, with 10 bases in between. Germline CDR1 and CDR2: SGHDT and YYEEEE. The CDR3 has 12 amino acids. This CDR3 reads CASRLGLETQYF. For the CDR3, the DNA is TGTGCCAGCAGACTCGGGCTTGAGACCCAGTACTTC.

The J gene is TRBJ1-2, the V gene TRBV19; TRBD1 agrees at 7 bases. From germline, CDR1 is LNHDA and CDR2 SQIVND (reference sequence). The CDR3 sequence is 16 residues long. Germline trimming cut 4 bases from V and 3 bases from J; bases unmatched to any gene: 11. The CDR3 is CASSNIGDTGDYGYTF. The CDR3 region has the DNA TGTGCCAGTAGTAATATTGGAGACACAGGGGACTATGGCTACACCTTC.

The CDR3 protein is CASSRGGADLNEQFF. CDR3 DNA sequence: TGCGCCAGCAGTCGCGGGGGGGCAGACCTCAATGAGCAGTTCTTC. The J gene is TRBJ2-1, the V gene TRBV5-1, with 9 bases that match TRBD2. The CDR3 runs to 15 residues. Germline CDR1 SGHRS, CDR2 YFSETQ. V was clipped by 5 bases and J by 6 bases; unmatched bases: 9.

The chain combines TRBV7-9 with TRBJ2-7; D is tentatively TRBD1 or TRBD2 (5 bases each). The V gene's germline CDR1 is SEHNR and CDR2 FQNEAQ (reference sequence). V gave up 1 base and J gave up 6 bases, with 7 bases separating them. The CDR3 extends over 12 amino acids. The CDR3 region has the DNA TGTGCCAGCAGCTTAGTAGGGACCGAGCAGTACTTC. Protein: CASSLVGTEQYF.

The chain links TRBV10-3 to TRBJ2-6; 10 bases agree with TRBD2. The germline CDR1 and CDR2 sequences are ENHRY and SYGVKD. J lost 0 bases, V lost 7 bases, and 12 bases had no gene match. CDR3 length: 19 amino acids. The CDR3 DNA reads as TGTGCCATCAATTCTGGACTAGCGGCCGGAAGCTCTGGGGCCAACGTCCTGACTTTC. As protein: CAINSGLAAGSSGANVLTF.

V gene TRBV28 combines with J gene TRBJ1-5, with no clear D. The CDR3 has 15 amino acids. The germline gives CDR1 MDHEN, CDR2 SYDVKM. V dropped 6 bases and J dropped 0 bases, with 12 bases sitting between them. CDR3 sequence reads: CASRPPSSSNQPQHF. CDR3 coding DNA: TGTGCCAGCAGACCCCCGTCAAGTAGCAATCAGCCCCAGCATTTT. Full variable domain (outside the CDR3, taken from reference TRBV28 and TRBJ1-5): DVKVTQSSRYLVKRTGEKVFLECVQDMDHENMFWYRQDPGLGLRLIYFSYDVKMKEKGDIPEGYSVSREKKERFSLILESASTNQTSMYLCASRPPSSSNQPQHFGDGTRLSIL.

V is TRBV7-9 and J is TRBJ1-4, with D unclear. Between the trimmed V and J ends, which lost 6 bases and 11 bases, there was a span of 16 bases. The CDR3 contains 13 residues. Germline lookup yields CDR1 SEHNR and CDR2 FQNEAQ (reference sequence). CDR3 in DNA: TGTGCCAGCAGAGAAAGGGAGGGCGGGAAACTGTTTTTT. It specifies CASREREGGKLFF.

The rearrangement links TRBV6-5 to TRBJ1-1; D possibly corresponds to TRBD1 (5 bases). Per the germline V gene, CDR1 is MNHEY and CDR2 is SVGAGI. The CDR3 runs 15 residues. V was cut by 2 bases and J by 1 base, with 11 bases left in between. The CDR3 is CASSYNWGENTEAFF. As DNA, the CDR3 is TGTGCCAGCAGTTACAATTGGGGGGAGAACACTGAAGCTTTCTTT.

The V and J genes are TRBV11-3 and TRBJ2-3; the D is unclear. V was pared by 5 bases and J by 4 bases, with 7 bases between. This CDR3 spans 12 amino acids. Germline V gene lookup returns CDR1 SGHNT and CDR2 YENEEA. The CDR3 spells CASSATSDTQYF. CDR3 sequence (DNA): TGTGCCAGCAGCGCCACGTCAGATACGCAGTATTTT.